This T cell receptor (beta chain) was observed in a study of blood T cells in healthy people across ages. Overall study findings and caveats: Strong correlation existed between TCR beta diversity and naive T cell percentage.

As to this clonotype: Its antigen is unknown.

Germline CDR1 reads MDHEN; CDR2 reads SYDVKM. The CDR3 spans 13 residues. A second PCR, run for about 6 to 12 cycles, used a sample-barcoded 5' primer plus a J-beta primer mix. One entry per CDR3 protein, called by TCRdb with MiXCR from the 5' RACE reads. The table includes approximately 780,000 distinct CDR3 sequences, under 30% detected once. This same sample was also taken into another study, of T cells of mothers and their children. That publication notes: Reads recorded for TCR beta CDR3 numbered over 9 million per mother and around 2.8 million per child. Related and unrelated pairs show similar shaping of TCR recombination output by thymic selection.

The clonotype was recovered from a boy between 10 and 17 years old in good health. J is TRBJ2-5 and V is TRBV28, with D perhaps matching TRBD1 or TRBD2 (5 bases each). TRBJ2-7 matches the DNA end more closely, so the J call is doubtful. Sequencing input: blood. The CDR3 spells CASSPGRNYEQYF. The CDR3 DNA reads as TGTGCCAGCAGCCCGGGACGCAACTACGAGCAGTACTTC.